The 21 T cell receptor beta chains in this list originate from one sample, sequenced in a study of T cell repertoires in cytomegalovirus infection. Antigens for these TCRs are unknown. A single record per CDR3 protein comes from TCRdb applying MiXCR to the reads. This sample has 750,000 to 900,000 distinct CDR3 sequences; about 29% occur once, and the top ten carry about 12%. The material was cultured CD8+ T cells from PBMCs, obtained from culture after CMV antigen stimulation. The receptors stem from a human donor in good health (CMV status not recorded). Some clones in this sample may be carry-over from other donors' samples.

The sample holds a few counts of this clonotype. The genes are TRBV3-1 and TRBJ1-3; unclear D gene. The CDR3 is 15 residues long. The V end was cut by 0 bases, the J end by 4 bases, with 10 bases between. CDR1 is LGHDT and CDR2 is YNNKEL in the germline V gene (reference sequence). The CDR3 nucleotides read TGTGCCAGCAGCCAAGATCTTAGCGGGGGAAACACCATATATTTT. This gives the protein CASSQDLSGGNTIYF.

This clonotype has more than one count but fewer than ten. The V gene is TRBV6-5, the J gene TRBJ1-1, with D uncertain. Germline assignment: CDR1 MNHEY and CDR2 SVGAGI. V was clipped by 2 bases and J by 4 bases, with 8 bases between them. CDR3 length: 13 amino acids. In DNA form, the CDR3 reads TGTGCCAGCAGTTACGCCAGACTCACTGAAGCTTTCTTT. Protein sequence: CASSYARLTEAFF.

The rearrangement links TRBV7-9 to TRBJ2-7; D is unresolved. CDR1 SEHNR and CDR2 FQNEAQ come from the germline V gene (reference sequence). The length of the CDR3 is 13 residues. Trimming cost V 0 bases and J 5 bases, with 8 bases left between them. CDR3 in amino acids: CASSLAGSDEQYV. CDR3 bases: TGTGCCAGCAGCTTAGCCGGGTCCGACGAGCAGTACGTC.

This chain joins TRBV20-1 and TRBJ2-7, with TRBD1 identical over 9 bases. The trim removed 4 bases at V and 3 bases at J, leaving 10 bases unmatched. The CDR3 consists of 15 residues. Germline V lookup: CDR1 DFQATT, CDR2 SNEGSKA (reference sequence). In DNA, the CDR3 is TGCAGTGCTAACCCCGGGACAGGGACACTCTACGAGCAGTACTTC. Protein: CSANPGTGTLYEQYF.

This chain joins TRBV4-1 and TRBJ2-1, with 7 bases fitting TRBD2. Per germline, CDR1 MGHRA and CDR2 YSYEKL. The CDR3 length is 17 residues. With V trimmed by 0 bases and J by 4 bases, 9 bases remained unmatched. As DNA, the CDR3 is TGCGCCAGCAGCCAAGATTTAGGACTAGTGAGATACAATGAGCAGTTCTTC. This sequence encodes CASSQDLGLVRYNEQFF.

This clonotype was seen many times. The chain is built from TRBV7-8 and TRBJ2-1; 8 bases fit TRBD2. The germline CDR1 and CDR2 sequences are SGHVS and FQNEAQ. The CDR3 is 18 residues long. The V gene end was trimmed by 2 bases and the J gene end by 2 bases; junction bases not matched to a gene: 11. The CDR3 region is CASSLWVASAGAYNEQFF. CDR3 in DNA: TGTGCCAGCAGCTTATGGGTCGCTTCAGCGGGGGCCTACAATGAGCAGTTCTTC.

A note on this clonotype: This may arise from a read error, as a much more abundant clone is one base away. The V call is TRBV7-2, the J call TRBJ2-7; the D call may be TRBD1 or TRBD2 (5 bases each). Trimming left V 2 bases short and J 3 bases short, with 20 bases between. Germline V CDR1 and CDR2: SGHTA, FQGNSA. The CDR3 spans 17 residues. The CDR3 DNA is TGTGCCAGCAGCTTAAGAGCCCAGGGAGAACCCCTCTACGAGCAGTACGTC. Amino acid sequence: CASSLRAQGEPLYEQYV.

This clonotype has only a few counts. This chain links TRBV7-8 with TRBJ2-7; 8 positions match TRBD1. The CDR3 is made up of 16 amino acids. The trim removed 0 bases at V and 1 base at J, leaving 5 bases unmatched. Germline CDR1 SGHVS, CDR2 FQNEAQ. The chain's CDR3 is CASSLAETGDSYEQYF. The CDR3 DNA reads TGTGCCAGCAGCTTAGCGGAGACAGGGGATTCCTACGAGCAGTACTTC.

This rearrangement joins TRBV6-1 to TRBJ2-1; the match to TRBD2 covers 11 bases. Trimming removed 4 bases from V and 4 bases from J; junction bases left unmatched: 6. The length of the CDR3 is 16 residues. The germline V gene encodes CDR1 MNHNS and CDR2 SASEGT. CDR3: CASSALSGGVYNEQFF. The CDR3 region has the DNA TGTGCCAGCAGTGCCCTTAGCGGGGGGGTTTACAATGAGCAGTTCTTC.

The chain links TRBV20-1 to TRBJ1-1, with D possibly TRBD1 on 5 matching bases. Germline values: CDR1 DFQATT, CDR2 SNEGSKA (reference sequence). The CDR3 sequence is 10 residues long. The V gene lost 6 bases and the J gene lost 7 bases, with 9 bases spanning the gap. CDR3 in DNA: TGCAGTGCCGTGAGGGGTGAAGCTTTCTTT. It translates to CSAVRGEAFF.

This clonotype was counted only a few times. CDR3 sequence: CSGEGPRETETQYF. Here the CDR3 DNA reads TGCAGTGGGGAGGGCCCCAGAGAAACAGAGACCCAGTACTTC. V is TRBV20-1 and J is TRBJ2-5, with TRBD2 identical over 7 bases. This CDR3 region has 14 residues. Germline CDR1 DFQATT, CDR2 SNEGSKA (reference sequence). V lost 7 bases to trimming and J lost 4 bases; unmatched junction nucleotides: 12.

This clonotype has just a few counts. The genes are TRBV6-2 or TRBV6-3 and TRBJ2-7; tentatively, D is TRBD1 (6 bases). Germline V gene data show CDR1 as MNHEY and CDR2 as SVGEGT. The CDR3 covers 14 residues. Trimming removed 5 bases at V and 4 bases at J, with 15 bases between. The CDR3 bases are TGTGCCAGCAGTCTGTGGACAGATTCTTACGAGCAGTACTTC. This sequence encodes CASSLWTDSYEQYF.

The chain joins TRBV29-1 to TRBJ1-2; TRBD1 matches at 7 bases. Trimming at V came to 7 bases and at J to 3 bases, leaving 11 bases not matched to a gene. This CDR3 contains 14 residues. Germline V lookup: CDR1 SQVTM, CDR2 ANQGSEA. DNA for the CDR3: TGCAGCGCACCTGGGACAGCCCCTGACTATGGCTACACCTTC. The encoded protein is CSAPGTAPDYGYTF.

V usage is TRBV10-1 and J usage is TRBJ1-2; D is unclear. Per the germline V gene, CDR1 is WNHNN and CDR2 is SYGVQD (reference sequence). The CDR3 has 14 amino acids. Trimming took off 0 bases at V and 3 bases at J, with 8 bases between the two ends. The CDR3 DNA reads TGCGCCAGCAGTGAGTCCCGGCAGTACTATGGCTACACCTTC. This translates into CASSESRQYYGYTF.

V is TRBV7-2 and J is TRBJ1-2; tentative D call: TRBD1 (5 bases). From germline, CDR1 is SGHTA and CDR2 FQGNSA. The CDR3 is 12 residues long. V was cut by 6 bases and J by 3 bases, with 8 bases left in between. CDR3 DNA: TGTGCCAGCAGTGACAGCTACTATGGCTACACCTTC. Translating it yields CASSDSYYGYTF. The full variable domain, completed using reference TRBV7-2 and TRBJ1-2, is GAGVSQSPSNKVTEKGKDVELRCDPISGHTALYWYRQSLGQGLEFLIYFQGNSAPDKSGLPSDRFSAERTGGSVSTLTIQRTQQEDSAVYLCASSDSYYGYTFGSGTRLTVV.

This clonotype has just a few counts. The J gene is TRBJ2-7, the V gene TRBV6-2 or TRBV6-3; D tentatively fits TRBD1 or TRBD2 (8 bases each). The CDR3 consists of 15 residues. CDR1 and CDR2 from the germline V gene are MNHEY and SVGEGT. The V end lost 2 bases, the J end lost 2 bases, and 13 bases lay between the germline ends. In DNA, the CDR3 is TGTGCCAGCAGTTACCGGGGGGGACAGGCCTACGAGCAGTACGTC. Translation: CASSYRGGQAYEQYV.

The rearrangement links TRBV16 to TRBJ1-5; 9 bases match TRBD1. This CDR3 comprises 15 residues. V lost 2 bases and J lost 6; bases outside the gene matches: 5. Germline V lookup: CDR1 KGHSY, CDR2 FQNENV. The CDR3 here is CASSQGGQGSQPQHF. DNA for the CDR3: TGTGCCAGCAGCCAAGGGGGACAGGGTAGTCAGCCCCAGCATTTT.

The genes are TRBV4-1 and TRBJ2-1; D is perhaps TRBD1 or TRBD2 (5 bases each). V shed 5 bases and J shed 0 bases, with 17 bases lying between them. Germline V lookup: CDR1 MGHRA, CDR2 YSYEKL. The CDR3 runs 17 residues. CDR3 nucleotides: TGCGCCAGCAGCTCACCCGGAGCAGGGAGCTCCTACAATGAGCAGTTCTTC. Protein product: CASSSPGAGSSYNEQFF.

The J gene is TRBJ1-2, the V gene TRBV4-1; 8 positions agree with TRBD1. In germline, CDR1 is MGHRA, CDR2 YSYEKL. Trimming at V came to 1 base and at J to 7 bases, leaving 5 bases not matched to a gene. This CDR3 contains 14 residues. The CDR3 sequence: CASSQGTGNLGYTF. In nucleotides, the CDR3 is TGCGCCAGCAGCCAAGGGACAGGGAATCTTGGCTACACCTTC.

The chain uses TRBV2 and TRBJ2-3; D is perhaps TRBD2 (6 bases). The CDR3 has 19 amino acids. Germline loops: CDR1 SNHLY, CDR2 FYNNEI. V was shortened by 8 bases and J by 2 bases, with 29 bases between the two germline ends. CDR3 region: CASDLWRSGRITNTDTQYF. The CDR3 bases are TGTGCCAGCGACCTTTGGCGAAGCGGGCGGATAACAAACACAGATACGCAGTATTTT.

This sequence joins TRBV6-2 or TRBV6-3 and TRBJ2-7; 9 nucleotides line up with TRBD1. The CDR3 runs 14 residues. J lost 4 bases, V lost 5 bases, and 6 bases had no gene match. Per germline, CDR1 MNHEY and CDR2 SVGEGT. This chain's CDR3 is CASSGTGFPYEQYV. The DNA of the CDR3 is TGTGCCAGCAGTGGGACAGGGTTTCCGTACGAGCAGTACGTC.